Below, 27 T cell receptor beta chains from the same sample are listed, as sequenced in a study of T-cell memory formation after mild COVID-19. MiXCR was run by TCRdb on the 5' RACE reads, yielding one entry per CDR3 protein. The repertoire consists of almost 350,000 distinct CDR3 sequences, with around a fifth occurring once and the leading ten covering under 25%. Sequencing was carried out using PBMCs or a T cell subset sorted from them (not recorded which). Receptors were obtained from a man between 18 and 35 years old who had mild COVID-19 (a few samples of this study predate the infection). Cell type and time point are not known.

The chain carries TRBV20-1 and TRBJ1-1; D remains unclear. This CDR3 spans 11 amino acids. V shed 3 bases and J shed 7 bases, with 9 bases lying between them. The germline CDR1 and CDR2 sequences are DFQATT and SNEGSKA (reference sequence). The CDR3 is CSARSWVEAFF. The CDR3 nucleotides read TGCAGTGCTAGGTCGTGGGTTGAAGCTTTCTTT.

This chain uses TRBV10-3 with TRBJ1-1; D gene ambiguous. The CDR3 totals 14 residues. Germline V gives CDR1 ENHRY, CDR2 SYGVKD. Trimming stripped 4 bases from V and 5 bases from J, with 14 bases between. In nucleotides, the CDR3 is TGTGCCATCAGTGTCGACCCCGGCGGGACTGAAGCTTTCTTT. This sequence encodes CAISVDPGGTEAFF.

In regard to this clonotype: A read error is possible here, since a much larger clone lies one base away. V and J are TRBV11-1 and TRBJ1-1, with D uncertain. Germline lookup yields CDR1 SGHAT and CDR2 FQDESV (reference sequence). The CDR3 is 13 residues long. V was clipped by 2 bases and J by 0 bases, with 4 bases between them. The CDR3 bases are TGTGCCAGCAGCTTATTCGTGAACACTGAAGCTTTCTTT. This gives the protein CASSLFVNTEAFF. Variable domain in full (rest from reference TRBV11-1 and TRBJ1-1): EAEVAQSPRYKITEKSQAVAFWCDPISGHATLYWYRQILGQGPELLVQFQDESVVDDSQLPKDRFSAERLKGVDSTLKIQPAELGDSAMYLCASSLFVNTEAFFGQGTRLTVV.

This clonotype was counted between two and nine times. This chain connects TRBV5-1 to TRBJ2-5; either TRBD1 or TRBD2 may fit D (5 bases each). The germline CDR1 and CDR2 sequences are SGHRS and YFSETQ. V lost 2 bases and J 2 bases, leaving 10 bases between the germline ends. The CDR3 is made up of 14 amino acids. The CDR3 here is CASSLGTWQETQYF. The CDR3 nucleotides are TGCGCCAGCAGCTTAGGGACGTGGCAAGAGACCCAGTACTTC.

This clonotype was picked up a small number of times. V gene TRBV20-1 combines with J gene TRBJ2-7, with D possibly being TRBD2 (6 bases). Deletions cut 3 bases from V and 2 bases from J, with 14 bases between. There are 14 residues in the CDR3. CDR1 is DFQATT and CDR2 is SNEGSKA in the germline V gene (reference sequence). The CDR3 nucleotides are TGCAGTGCTAGGGCCTCGGGGGAGCCCTACGAGCAGTACGTC. This gives the protein CSARASGEPYEQYV.

This clonotype was picked up many times. V and J are TRBV7-9 and TRBJ2-3; 7 bases are a match to TRBD2. Per the germline V gene, CDR1 is SEHNR and CDR2 is FQNEAQ (reference sequence). The CDR3 is 16 amino acids. With V trimmed by 2 bases and J by 3 bases, 8 bases remained unmatched. CDR3 nucleotide sequence: TGTGCCAGCAGCTTATCCGCGGGGGACTTTACAGATACGCAGTATTTT. Translation: CASSLSAGDFTDTQYF. Full variable domain (outside the CDR3, taken from reference TRBV7-9 and TRBJ2-3): DTGVSQNPRHKITKRGQNVTFRCDPISEHNRLYWYRQTLGQGPEFLTYFQNEAQLEKSRLLSDRFSAERPKGSFSTLEIQRTEQGDSAMYLCASSLSAGDFTDTQYFGPGTRLTVL.

This clonotype showed up just a few times. This chain connects TRBV12-3 or TRBV12-4 to TRBJ1-2; TRBD1 matches 9 bases. Unmatched junction bases numbered 10, after V lost 6 bases and J lost 8 bases. The CDR3 extends over 14 amino acids. CDR3 DNA sequence: TGTGCCAGCAGGAGAGGGGGACAGGGCGCGGGCTACACCTTC. This gives the protein CASRRGGQGAGYTF.

The chain recombines TRBV5-1 with TRBJ2-7, with D unclear. Germline CDR1 and CDR2: SGHRS and YFSETQ. The germline V and J ends were trimmed by 3 bases and 5 bases, with 12 bases remaining between them. The CDR3 has 13 residues. In DNA, the CDR3 is TGCGCCAGCAGCTGGCAACGGCCGGACGAGCAGTACTTC. Protein sequence: CASSWQRPDEQYF.

The chain carries TRBV5-1 and TRBJ1-4; perhaps TRBD1 as D (5 bases). CDR1 and CDR2 from the germline V gene are SGHRS and YFSETQ. The V end lost 1 base, the J end lost 5 bases, and 9 bases lay between the germline ends. There are 14 residues in the CDR3. The CDR3 spells CASSLTGENEKLFF. CDR3 sequence (DNA): TGCGCCAGCAGCTTGACGGGGGAGAATGAAAAACTGTTTTTT.

The chain combines TRBV5-1 with TRBJ2-7; 11 bases agree with TRBD1. Losses at the gene ends were 5 bases for V and 4 bases for J; bases not matched to a gene: 8. The CDR3 is 15 amino acids. In germline, CDR1 is SGHRS, CDR2 YFSETQ. The CDR3 DNA sequence: TGCGCCAGCAGTTCCGGGACAGGGGGTATGTACGAGCAGTACGTC. It specifies CASSSGTGGMYEQYV.

The J gene is TRBJ2-3, the V gene TRBV4-1; D is perhaps TRBD2 (6 bases). This CDR3 spans 14 amino acids. V was clipped by 1 base and J by 6 bases, with 11 bases between them. CDR1 is MGHRA and CDR2 is YSYEKL in the germline V gene. CDR3 in DNA: TGCGCCAGCAGCCAAGGACTAGGTTCGGATACGCAGTATTTT. Translation gives CASSQGLGSDTQYF.

This chain joins TRBV9 and TRBJ1-1; D not certain. The CDR3 consists of 13 residues. Deletions cut 2 bases from V and 6 bases from J, with 11 bases between. The germline V gene has CDR1 SGDLS and CDR2 YYNGEE. CDR3 amino acids: CASSVGRESEAFF. As DNA, the CDR3 is TGTGCCAGCAGCGTCGGGAGGGAATCTGAAGCTTTCTTT.

The chain combines TRBV10-3 with TRBJ1-6; 8 bases fit TRBD1. V dropped 0 bases and J dropped 6; count of bases not matched to a gene: 1. The CDR3 has 15 amino acids. Per the germline V gene, CDR1 is ENHRY and CDR2 is SYGVKD. CDR3 in amino acids: CAISESGQGNSPLHF. The CDR3 DNA reads TGTGCCATCAGTGAGTCTGGACAGGGTAATTCACCCCTCCACTTT.

This clonotype has at least ten counts. This chain joins TRBV5-1 and TRBJ1-2; D is undetermined. The CDR3 extends over 14 amino acids. In germline, CDR1 is SGHRS, CDR2 YFSETQ. Trimming took off 0 bases at V and 7 bases at J, with 13 bases between the two ends. Here the CDR3 reads CASSLDTEGGGYTF. In nucleotides, the CDR3 is TGCGCCAGCAGCTTGGACACCGAAGGAGGTGGCTACACCTTC.

This clonotype was detected only a few times. The gene calls are TRBV10-3 and TRBJ2-5, with 10 bases matching TRBD2. Germline trimming cut 4 bases from V and 2 bases from J; bases unmatched to any gene: 13. The CDR3 runs 18 residues. Germline values: CDR1 ENHRY, CDR2 SYGVKD. CDR3 in amino acids: CAISVPPSSGGVQETQYF. DNA for the CDR3: TGTGCCATCAGTGTGCCCCCTTCTAGCGGGGGCGTACAAGAGACCCAGTACTTC.

This chain links TRBV29-1 with TRBJ2-6, with 8 bases matching TRBD1. There are 16 residues in the CDR3. Germline V gives CDR1 SQVTM, CDR2 ANQGSEA. The junction had 9 bases not matched to a gene; V was cut back by 8 bases and J by 0 bases. In DNA form, the CDR3 reads TGCAGCTTCCGCCGGGACAGGAGCTCTGGGGCCAACGTCCTGACTTTC. It specifies CSFRRDRSSGANVLTF.

This chain uses TRBV9 with TRBJ1-1; D is unresolved. This CDR3 comprises 16 residues. Trimming pared 4 bases from V and 4 bases from J, leaving 20 bases between. Germline V gene sequence: CDR1 SGDLS, CDR2 YYNGEE. CDR3 in amino acids: CASSPRLQVRGTEAFF. CDR3 in DNA: TGTGCCAGCAGCCCAAGATTACAAGTCCGAGGCACTGAAGCTTTCTTT.

This clonotype has more than one count but fewer than ten. The rearrangement links TRBV30 to TRBJ1-5; unclear D gene. V was trimmed by 4 bases and J by 2 bases, leaving 9 bases between them. The CDR3 runs 13 residues. Germline V lookup: CDR1 GTSNPN, CDR2 SVGIG (reference sequence). This CDR3 is CAWTVAGNQPQHF. DNA of the CDR3: TGTGCCTGGACGGTGGCGGGCAATCAGCCCCAGCATTTT.

This clonotype has more than one count but fewer than ten. This rearrangement joins TRBV7-9 to TRBJ1-2, with 8 positions matching TRBD1. V was clipped by 5 bases and J by 3 bases; unmatched bases: 11. Germline V gives CDR1 SEHNR, CDR2 FQNEAQ (reference sequence). The CDR3 consists of 16 residues. This CDR3 reads CASSANDRGLYYGYTF. CDR3 coding DNA: TGTGCCAGCAGCGCAAACGACAGGGGCCTATACTATGGCTACACCTTC.

The table lists this clonotype with a few counts. The CDR3, as DNA: TGTGCCAGCAGCCAAGATGGGGGCCACCCCACCGGGGAGCTGTTTTTT. It specifies CASSQDGGHPTGELFF. This chain uses TRBV14 with TRBJ2-2, with D maybe TRBD1 (6 bases). In germline, CDR1 is SGHDN, CDR2 FVKESK. Trimming pared 0 bases from V and 4 bases from J, leaving 12 bases between. The CDR3 is 16 residues long.

This clonotype was observed at least ten times. CDR3 residues: CATSDPQRDSYNEQFF. DNA for the CDR3: TGTGCCACCAGTGATCCCCAGCGGGATTCCTACAATGAGCAGTTCTTC. V gene TRBV24-1 combines with J gene TRBJ2-1; 7 bases are a match to TRBD2. Germline CDR1 reads KGHDR; CDR2 reads SFDVKD. J was trimmed by 1 base and V by 3 bases; bases with no gene match: 5. The CDR3 is made up of 16 amino acids.

The chain couples TRBV12-3 or TRBV12-4 to TRBJ2-3, with a tentative D call TRBD2 (6 bases). The CDR3 runs to 16 residues. Trimming shortened V by 3 bases and J by 2 bases, and 15 bases separated the two germline ends. The chain's CDR3 is CASSFRSGTFTDTQYF. The CDR3 DNA follows: TGTGCCAGCAGTTTCCGCTCTGGGACTTTCACAGATACGCAGTATTTT.

The chain has TRBV4-1 and TRBJ1-2; no reliable D call. CDR1 and CDR2 from the germline V gene are MGHRA and YSYEKL. V gave up 3 bases and J gave up 5 bases, with 16 bases separating them. This CDR3 comprises 15 residues. DNA for the CDR3: TGCGCCAGCAGCCACCTCTCCGACCAGACGTATGGCTACACCTTC. Translating it yields CASSHLSDQTYGYTF.

A few counts support this clonotype. The J gene is TRBJ1-5, the V gene TRBV7-2; a weak D match, TRBD1 (5 bases). The CDR3 runs to 14 residues. The V end was cut by 9 bases, the J end by 0 bases, with 12 bases between. Per germline, CDR1 SGHTA and CDR2 FQGNSA. CDR3 protein: CASSTGLSNQPQHF. The CDR3 nucleotides read TGTGCCAGTTCAACGGGACTTAGCAATCAGCCCCAGCATTTT.

The genes are TRBV20-1 and TRBJ2-2, with D perhaps TRBD1 (6 bases). Per germline, CDR1 DFQATT and CDR2 SNEGSKA (reference sequence). V was clipped by 7 bases and J by 2 bases, with 8 bases between them. This CDR3 region has 12 residues. The CDR3 nucleotides are TGCAGTGGGGGACAAAACACCGGGGAGCTGTTTTTT. Its protein is CSGGQNTGELFF.

This clonotype came up a few times. The chain has TRBV7-8 and TRBJ1-2; no definite D call. Germline assignment: CDR1 SGHVS and CDR2 FQNEAQ. CDR3 length equals 12 residues. The ends were cut back, 4 bases at V and 5 bases at J, with 8 bases in the middle. The CDR3, as DNA: TGTGCCAGCAGCTACCCAGCGTATGGCTACACCTTC. Protein: CASSYPAYGYTF.

A few counts support this clonotype. The V and J genes are TRBV28 and TRBJ2-1, with D hard to call. The V end lost 6 bases, the J end lost 8 bases, and 8 bases lay between the germline ends. The CDR3 is made up of 11 amino acids. Germline V gene sequence: CDR1 MDHEN, CDR2 SYDVKM. CDR3 sequence: CASRFWYEQFF. DNA of the CDR3: TGTGCCAGCAGATTCTGGTATGAGCAGTTCTTC. Variable domain in full (rest from reference TRBV28 and TRBJ2-1): DVKVTQSSRYLVKRTGEKVFLECVQDMDHENMFWYRQDPGLGLRLIYFSYDVKMKEKGDIPEGYSVSREKKERFSLILESASTNQTSMYLCASRFWYEQFFGPGTRLTVL.